This passage covers 32 T cell receptor beta chains from one sample sequenced in a study of blood T cell repertoires in COVID-19. Produced via immunoSEQ multiplex PCR; TCRdb's table is partial and in-frame only. The sample consists of roughly 300,000 clones, roughly 84% of them appearing once. Source material: PBMCs or T cells enriched from blood (not recorded which). The receptors stem from a woman aged 30 to 39 who had recovered from COVID-19.

The chain joins TRBV3-1 (or the pseudogene TRBV3-2) to TRBJ2-5; D may be TRBD2 (6 bases). Trimming removed 0 bases from V and 4 bases from J, with 12 bases in between. Germline loops: CDR1 LGHDT, CDR2 YNNKEL (reference sequence). This CDR3 contains 15 residues. The CDR3 DNA sequence: TGTGCCAGCAGCCAAGATTTTCGGGGAGGAGAGACCCAGTACTTC. Translating gives CASSQDFRGGETQYF.

The gene calls are TRBV24-1 and TRBJ2-2, with TRBD2 matching over 8 bases. Germline CDR1 is KGHDR and CDR2 is SFDVKD. J was trimmed by 1 base and V by 1 base; bases with no gene match: 7. CDR3 length: 18 residues. Here the CDR3 DNA reads TGTGCCACCAGTGATTTTCCGGGAGCGGGGGTGAACACCGGGGAGCTGTTTTTT. Encoded protein: CATSDFPGAGVNTGELFF.

The chain joins TRBV18 to TRBJ1-2; D perhaps matches TRBD1 (6 bases). Germline values: CDR1 KGHSH, CDR2 LQKENI. V was cut by 2 bases and J by 8 bases, with 18 bases left in between. There are 15 residues in the CDR3. The CDR3 DNA reads TGTGCCAGCTCACCAGGGGCAGGGGTTTTTAAAGGCTACACCTTC. Amino acids: CASSPGAGVFKGYTF.

This clone turned up a few times. The chain uses TRBV10-3 and TRBJ2-1; 9 bases are shared with TRBD1. Trimming at V came to 10 bases and at J to 6 bases, leaving 4 bases not matched to a gene. The CDR3 is 12 residues long. Germline loops: CDR1 ENHRY, CDR2 SYGVKD. CDR3 loop: CATDRGGNEQFF. CDR3 nucleotide sequence: TGTGCCACCGACAGGGGGGGCAATGAGCAGTTCTTC.

This clone was picked up one time. The chain employs TRBV4-3 and TRBJ2-5, with 8 bases that match TRBD2. The germline V gene has CDR1 LGHNA and CDR2 YSLEER. CDR3 length equals 15 residues. Trimming removed 4 bases from V and 1 base from J; junction bases left unmatched: 5. CDR3: CASSRSGGSQETQYF. The CDR3 DNA follows: TGCGCCAGCAGCCGAAGCGGGGGCTCCCAAGAGACCCAGTACTTC.

This chain connects TRBV7-2 to TRBJ2-3, with 12 bases identical to TRBD2. V lost 5 bases to trimming and J lost 6 bases; unmatched junction nucleotides: 12. The V gene's germline CDR1 is SGHTA and CDR2 FQGNSA. This CDR3 contains 17 residues. CDR3 DNA: TGTGCCAGCAGCCATTCTAGCGGGGGGGCCTGGACCGATACGCAGTATTTT. Translation: CASSHSSGGAWTDTQYF.

This clone has a single count. This chain's CDR3 is CAISEKATGEKLFF. CDR3 coding DNA: TGTGCCATCAGTGAGAAGGCCACGGGTGAAAAACTGTTTTTT. This chain uses TRBV10-3 with TRBJ1-4; D gene unclear. CDR1 ENHRY and CDR2 SYGVKD come from the germline V gene. The CDR3 length is 14 residues. V was trimmed by 2 bases and J by 7 bases, leaving 11 bases between them.

The rearrangement uses TRBV3-1 (or the pseudogene TRBV3-2) and TRBJ2-2; 9 bases align to TRBD2. The CDR3 has 16 amino acids. V lost 4 bases, J lost 5 bases, and 8 bases stayed unmatched. The germline gives CDR1 LGHDT, CDR2 YNNKEL (reference sequence). The CDR3 DNA is TGTGCCAGCAGCCCCGCCTTGCGGGGGGGGACCGGGGAGCTGTTTTTT. It specifies CASSPALRGGTGELFF.

The V call is TRBV4-3, the J call TRBJ2-1; D perhaps matches TRBD2 (6 bases). Trimming shortened V by 0 bases and J by 0 bases, and 12 bases separated the two germline ends. The V gene's germline CDR1 is LGHNA and CDR2 YSLEER. This CDR3 has 17 residues. The CDR3 DNA reads TGCGCCAGCAGCCAAGATGGCGGGGTTAGCTCCTACAATGAGCAGTTCTTC. Its translation is CASSQDGGVSSYNEQFF.

This rearrangement joins TRBV14 to TRBJ1-6; D ambiguous. V dropped 0 bases and J dropped 10 bases, with 4 bases sitting between them. The CDR3 sequence is 12 residues long. In germline, CDR1 is SGHDN, CDR2 FVKESK. The CDR3 DNA sequence: TGTGCCAGCAGCCAAGAAGCATCACCCCTCCACTTT. This sequence encodes CASSQEASPLHF.

The J gene is TRBJ1-4, the V gene TRBV4-3; D is unresolved. The CDR3 has 15 amino acids. Germline V gene sequence: CDR1 LGHNA, CDR2 YSLEER. The V gene lost 0 bases and the J gene lost 0 bases, with 5 bases spanning the gap. In DNA, the CDR3 is TGCGCCAGCAGCCAAGATCGGGCAACTAATGAAAAACTGTTTTTT. Protein sequence: CASSQDRATNEKLFF.

This clone was counted once. This chain connects TRBV20-1 to TRBJ2-1, with D possibly being TRBD1 (5 bases). Germline V gene lookup returns CDR1 DFQATT and CDR2 SNEGSKA (reference sequence). V was trimmed by 3 bases and J by 9 bases, leaving 9 bases between them. The CDR3 is 11 residues long. Here the CDR3 DNA reads TGCAGTGCTAGCCCACAGGTTGAGCAGTTCTTC. This sequence encodes CSASPQVEQFF.

The V and J genes are TRBV29-1 and TRBJ2-2; no clear D gene. From germline, CDR1 is SQVTM and CDR2 ANQGSEA. The CDR3 covers 12 residues. The V end was cut by 6 bases, the J end by 5 bases, with 10 bases between. CDR3 sequence reads: CSVSNPTGELFF. CDR3 nucleotide sequence: TGCAGCGTCAGTAATCCGACCGGGGAGCTGTTTTTT.

This chain joins TRBV6-1 and TRBJ1-3; D ambiguous. Looked up from germline, CDR1 is MNHNS and CDR2 is SASEGT. V was shortened by 2 bases and J by 2 bases, with 10 bases between the two germline ends. This CDR3 is 15 amino acids long. CDR3 nucleotide sequence: TGTGCCAGCAGTGAATCCGGAGGTGCTGGAAACACCATATATTTT. Amino acids: CASSESGGAGNTIYF.

This clone was seen a few times. The CDR3 protein is CASSKTPNTEAFF. CDR3 coding DNA: TGTGCCAGCAGCAAAACACCGAACACTGAAGCTTTCTTT. The rearrangement joins TRBV7-6 to TRBJ1-1; D unclear. V was cut by 5 bases and J by 1 base, with 8 bases left in between. The CDR3 contains 13 residues. Germline values: CDR1 SGHVS, CDR2 FNYEAQ. The entire variable domain, with the rest obtained from reference TRBV7-6 and TRBJ1-1, is as follows: GAGVSQSPRYKVTKRGQDVALRCDPISGHVSLYWYRQALGQGPEFLTYFNYEAQQDKSGLPNDRFSAERPEGSISTLTIQRTEQRDSAMYRCASSKTPNTEAFFGQGTRLTVV.

The rearrangement uses TRBV9 and TRBJ1-1; D unresolved. The CDR3 runs to 15 residues. Germline lookup yields CDR1 SGDLS and CDR2 YYNGEE. V was pared by 3 bases and J by 2 bases, with 14 bases between. DNA for the CDR3: TGTGCCAGCAGCGCTGTCGGGGAGGGAAACACTGAAGCTTTCTTT. Protein sequence: CASSAVGEGNTEAFF.

This sequence joins TRBV19 and TRBJ1-1; TRBD1 aligns across 10 bases. The CDR3 loop spans 16 amino acids. Per germline, CDR1 LNHDA and CDR2 SQIVND (reference sequence). V gave up 5 bases and J gave up 3 bases; unmatched junction bases: 9. The CDR3 DNA sequence: TGTGCCAGTAGTCCCCGGGACAGGGGCCTTCACACTGAAGCTTTCTTT. This codes for CASSPRDRGLHTEAFF.

The chain employs TRBV18 and TRBJ1-2, with D perhaps TRBD1 (5 bases). The CDR3 is made up of 15 amino acids. Trimming left V 3 bases short and J 1 base short, with 12 bases between. Germline values: CDR1 KGHSH, CDR2 LQKENI. The CDR3 spells CASSPTKGFNYGYTF. The CDR3 nucleotides are TGTGCCAGCTCACCGACCAAGGGGTTTAACTATGGCTACACCTTC.

This clone was picked up a small number of times. The chain employs TRBV27 and TRBJ1-2, with 7 positions matching TRBD1. With 8 bases clipped from V and 4 bases from J, the junction kept 10 bases outside the gene matches. From germline, CDR1 is MNHEY and CDR2 SMNVEV (reference sequence). This CDR3 comprises 14 residues. For the CDR3, the DNA is TGTGCCAGCCGGGCGGGGACAGCTATCTATGGCTACACCTTC. Amino acids: CASRAGTAIYGYTF.

The rearrangement joins TRBV7-2 to TRBJ1-3, with D maybe TRBD1 (5 bases). The V gene lost 4 bases and the J gene lost 0 bases, with 10 bases spanning the gap. Looked up from germline, CDR1 is SGHTA and CDR2 is FQGNSA. The CDR3 spans 15 residues. The CDR3 DNA reads TGTGCCAGCAGCTCCACAGGAGTCTCTGGAAACACCATATATTTT. Its protein is CASSSTGVSGNTIYF.

This sequence joins TRBV9 and TRBJ1-6; no reliable D call. Trimming shortened V by 0 bases and J by 1 base, and 8 bases separated the two germline ends. The CDR3 loop spans 16 amino acids. Germline V gene lookup returns CDR1 SGDLS and CDR2 YYNGEE. Here the CDR3 reads CASSVEPSSYNSPLHF. In nucleotides, the CDR3 is TGTGCCAGCAGCGTAGAACCGAGTTCCTATAATTCACCCCTCCACTTT.

This sequence joins TRBV19 and TRBJ2-7, with 11 bases that match TRBD1. Germline trimming cut 5 bases from V and 4 bases from J; bases unmatched to any gene: 4. This CDR3 comprises 14 residues. Germline CDR1 LNHDA, CDR2 SQIVND (reference sequence). CDR3 nucleotides: TGTGCCAGTAGTTATGGGACAGGGGGTTACGAGCAGTACTTC. Its translation is CASSYGTGGYEQYF.

The chain combines TRBV19 with TRBJ1-6; D is unclear. The V gene's germline CDR1 is LNHDA and CDR2 SQIVND (reference sequence). The CDR3 extends over 14 amino acids. With 8 bases removed from V and 5 bases from J, the gap between germline ends came to 13 bases. CDR3 DNA sequence: TGTGCCAGTCGCGATACCCCTCATAATTCACCCCTCCACTTT. Its protein is CASRDTPHNSPLHF.

The chain employs TRBV10-2 and TRBJ1-1; tentatively, D is TRBD1 (5 bases). Deletions cut 2 bases from V and 2 bases from J, with 12 bases between. The germline V gene encodes CDR1 WSHSY and CDR2 SAAADI. This CDR3 comprises 15 residues. The CDR3 bases are TGCGCCAGCAGTGAGCGTTGGCAGGGAAACACTGAAGCTTTCTTT. This sequence encodes CASSERWQGNTEAFF.

The chain combines TRBV30 with TRBJ2-3, with D possibly matching TRBD1 (5 bases). The V gene lost 2 bases and the J gene lost 2 bases, with 11 bases spanning the gap. Germline-derived CDR1 and CDR2 are GTSNPN and SVGIG (reference sequence). CDR3 length equals 14 residues. This chain's CDR3 is CAWSRGSLTDTQYF. The CDR3 coding sequence is TGTGCCTGGAGTAGGGGCAGTCTCACAGATACGCAGTATTTT.

This clone has only a few counts. Other DNA variants within this sample encode the same CDR3. The chain joins TRBV27 to TRBJ2-7; D not resolved. V was trimmed by 2 bases and J by 2 bases, leaving 7 bases between them. The germline gives CDR1 MNHEY, CDR2 SMNVEV (reference sequence). This CDR3 has 13 residues. CDR3 nucleotide sequence: TGTGCCAGCAGTTTAACAAGCGCCTACGAGCAGTACTTC. Protein: CASSLTSAYEQYF.

The chain joins TRBV7-2 to TRBJ1-1; a possible D gene is TRBD1 (5 bases). V lost 2 bases and J lost 4, with 17 bases in between. From germline, CDR1 is SGHTA and CDR2 FQGNSA. The CDR3 totals 16 residues. CDR3 coding DNA: TGTGCCAGCAGCTTAAACCGGGAGGTGAGGGGCACTGAAGCTTTCTTT. It encodes CASSLNREVRGTEAFF.

This chain joins TRBV7-2 and TRBJ2-7; 10 positions agree with TRBD2. The CDR3 is 14 residues long. The germline V gene has CDR1 SGHTA and CDR2 FQGNSA. The ends lost 4 bases at V and 6 bases at J; junction bases unmatched: 6. CDR3 nucleotide sequence: TGTGCCAGCAGCTACGACCCTAGCGGGGGCGAGCAGTACTTC. Translated, it gives CASSYDPSGGEQYF. The full variable domain, its missing parts supplied by reference TRBV7-2 and TRBJ2-7, is GAGVSQSPSNKVTEKGKDVELRCDPISGHTALYWYRQSLGQGLEFLIYFQGNSAPDKSGLPSDRFSAERTGGSVSTLTIQRTQQEDSAVYLCASSYDPSGGEQYFGPGTRLTVT.

The chain couples TRBV28 to TRBJ2-5, with D perhaps TRBD1 (5 bases). The CDR3 spans 15 residues. V was pared by 1 base and J by 1 base, with 10 bases between. The germline CDR1 and CDR2 sequences are MDHEN and SYDVKM. This CDR3 is CASSLLGRIQETQYF. The CDR3 DNA reads TGTGCCAGCAGTTTATTGGGGCGGATCCAAGAGACCCAGTACTTC.

The V and J genes are TRBV2 and TRBJ2-3, with D perhaps TRBD2 (6 bases). From germline, CDR1 is SNHLY and CDR2 FYNNEI. The V end lost 11 bases, the J end lost 4 bases, and 16 bases lay between the germline ends. The CDR3 totals 13 residues. CDR3 region: CAGRLESPDTQYF. The CDR3 DNA reads as TGTGCCGGACGACTAGAGAGCCCAGATACGCAGTATTTT.

The chain links TRBV18 to TRBJ2-7, with 10 bases that match TRBD1. The CDR3 extends over 15 amino acids. In germline, CDR1 is KGHSH, CDR2 LQKENI. V shed 2 bases, J shed 3 bases, and the junction held 4 bases outside the gene matches. For the CDR3, the DNA is TGTGCCAGCTCACCATCGCGGACAGGGGGCTACGAGCAGTACTTC. Translating it yields CASSPSRTGGYEQYF.

V usage is TRBV28 and J usage is TRBJ2-1; the D is unclear. The CDR3 has 14 amino acids. The V end lost 6 bases, the J end lost 2 bases, and 11 bases lay between the germline ends. Germline CDR1 MDHEN, CDR2 SYDVKM. DNA of the CDR3: TGTGCCAGCAGCTCTGTTTTCCCCTACAATGAGCAGTTCTTC. It encodes CASSSVFPYNEQFF. The variable domain in full, with the rest retrieved from reference TRBV28 and TRBJ2-1, is DVKVTQSSRYLVKRTGEKVFLECVQDMDHENMFWYRQDPGLGLRLIYFSYDVKMKEKGDIPEGYSVSREKKERFSLILESASTNQTSMYLCASSSVFPYNEQFFGPGTRLTVL.